This T cell receptor (beta chain) was obtained from a study of identical twins. The CDR3 length is 16 residues. V was trimmed by 5 bases and J by 2 bases, leaving 14 bases between them. Germline CDR1 reads KGHDR; CDR2 reads SFDVKD. TCRdb itself ran the 5' RACE reads through MiXCR, one entry per CDR3 protein. The sample lists about 720,000 distinct CDR3 sequences, under 9% occurring once. A further study also used this sample, focusing on yellow fever vaccine responses in identical twins.

J is TRBJ2-2 and V is TRBV24-1; D possibly corresponds to TRBD2 (6 bases). Material for sequencing was PBMCs. The receptor's source is a young woman in good health. Here the CDR3 reads CATSASGGINTGELFF. DNA of the CDR3: TGTGCCACCAGTGCCAGCGGCGGGATTAACACCGGGGAGCTGTTTTTT.